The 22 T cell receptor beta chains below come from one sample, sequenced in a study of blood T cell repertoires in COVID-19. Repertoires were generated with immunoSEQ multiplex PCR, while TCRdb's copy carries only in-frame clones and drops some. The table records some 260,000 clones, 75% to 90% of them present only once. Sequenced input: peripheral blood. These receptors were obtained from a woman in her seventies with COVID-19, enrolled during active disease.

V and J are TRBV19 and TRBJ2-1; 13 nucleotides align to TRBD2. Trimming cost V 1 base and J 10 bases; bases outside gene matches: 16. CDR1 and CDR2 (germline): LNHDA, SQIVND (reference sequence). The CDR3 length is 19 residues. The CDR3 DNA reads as TGTGCCAGTAGTATAGGTAGGACTAGCGGGAGTACCGAGGTGGGGGAGCAGTTCTTC. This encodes CASSIGRTSGSTEVGEQFF.

In nucleotides, the CDR3 is TGTGCCAGCAGCGTCGAAGGAAAGGGTAGGGGGACAGGAGCTTTCTTT. Translated: CASSVEGKGRGTGAFF. The chain is built from TRBV9 and TRBJ1-1; 8 positions match TRBD1. Germline lookup yields CDR1 SGDLS and CDR2 YYNGEE. The V and J ends lost 2 bases and 10 bases, in that order; junction bases with no gene match: 16. This CDR3 is built from 16 residues.

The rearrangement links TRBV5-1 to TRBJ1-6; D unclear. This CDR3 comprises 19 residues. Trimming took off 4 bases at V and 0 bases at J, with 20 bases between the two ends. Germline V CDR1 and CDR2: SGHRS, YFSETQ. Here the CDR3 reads CASSPRRIATGSYNSPLHF. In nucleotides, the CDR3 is TGCGCCAGCAGCCCCAGGAGGATAGCGACTGGCTCCTATAATTCACCCCTCCACTTT.

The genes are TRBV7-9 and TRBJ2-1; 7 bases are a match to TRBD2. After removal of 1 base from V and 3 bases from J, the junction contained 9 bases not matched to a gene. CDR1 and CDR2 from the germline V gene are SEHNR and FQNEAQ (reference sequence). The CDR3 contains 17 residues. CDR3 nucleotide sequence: TGTGCCAGCAGCTTAGTAGTTGCGGGAGTAAGCTACAATGAGCAGTTCTTC. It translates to CASSLVVAGVSYNEQFF.

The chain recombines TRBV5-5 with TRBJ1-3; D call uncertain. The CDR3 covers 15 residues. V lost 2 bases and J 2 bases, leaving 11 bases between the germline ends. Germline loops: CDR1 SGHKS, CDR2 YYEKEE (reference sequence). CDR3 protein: CASSLGLSAGNTIYF. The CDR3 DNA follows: TGTGCCAGCAGCTTAGGACTAAGCGCTGGAAACACCATATATTTT.

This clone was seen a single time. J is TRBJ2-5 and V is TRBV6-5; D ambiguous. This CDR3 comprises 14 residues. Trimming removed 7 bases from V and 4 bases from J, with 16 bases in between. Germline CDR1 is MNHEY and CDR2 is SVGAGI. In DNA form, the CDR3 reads TGTGCCAGCAACAGAGTGCCTCCCCCAGAGACCCAGTACTTC. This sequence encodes CASNRVPPPETQYF.

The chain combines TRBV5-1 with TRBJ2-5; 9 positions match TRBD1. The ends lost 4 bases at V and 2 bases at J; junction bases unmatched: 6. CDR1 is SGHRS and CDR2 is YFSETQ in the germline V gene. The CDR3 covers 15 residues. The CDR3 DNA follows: TGCGCCAGCAGCATGATTGGGACAGGGCAAGAGACCCAGTACTTC. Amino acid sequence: CASSMIGTGQETQYF.

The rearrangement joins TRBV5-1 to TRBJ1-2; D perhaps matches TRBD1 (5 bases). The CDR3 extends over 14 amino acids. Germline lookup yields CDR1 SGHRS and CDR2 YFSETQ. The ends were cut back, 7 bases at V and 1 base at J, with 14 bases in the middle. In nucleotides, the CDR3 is TGCGCCAGCGGGGGACTCGGTGGTAACTATGGCTACACCTTC. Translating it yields CASGGLGGNYGYTF. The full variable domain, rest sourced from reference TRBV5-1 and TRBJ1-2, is KAGVTQTPRYLIKTRGQQVTLSCSPISGHRSVSWYQQTPGQGLQFLFEYFSETQRNKGNFPGRFSGRQFSNSRSEMNVSTLELGDSALYLCASGGLGGNYGYTFGSGTRLTVV.

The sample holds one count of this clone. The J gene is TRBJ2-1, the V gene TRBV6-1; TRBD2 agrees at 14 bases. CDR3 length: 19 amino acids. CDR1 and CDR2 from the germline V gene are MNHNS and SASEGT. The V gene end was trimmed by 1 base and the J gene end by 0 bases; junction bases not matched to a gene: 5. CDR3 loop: CASSEVGTSGSNSYNEQFF. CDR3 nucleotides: TGTGCCAGCAGTGAAGTAGGGACTAGCGGGAGTAACTCCTACAATGAGCAGTTCTTC.

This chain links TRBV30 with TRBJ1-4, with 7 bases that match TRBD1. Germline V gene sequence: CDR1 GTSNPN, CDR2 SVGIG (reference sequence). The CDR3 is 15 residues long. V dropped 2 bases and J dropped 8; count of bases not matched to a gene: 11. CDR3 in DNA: TGTGCCTGGAGTTCCCCTGCCGGGACAGCAGAAAAACTGTTTTTT. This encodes CAWSSPAGTAEKLFF.

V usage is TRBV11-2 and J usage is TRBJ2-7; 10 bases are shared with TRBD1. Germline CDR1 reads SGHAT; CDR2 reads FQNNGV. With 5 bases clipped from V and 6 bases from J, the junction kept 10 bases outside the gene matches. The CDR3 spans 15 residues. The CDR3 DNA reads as TGTGCCAGCAGCCTCCGGACAGGGGGAGGAATCGAGCAGTACTTC. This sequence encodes CASSLRTGGGIEQYF.

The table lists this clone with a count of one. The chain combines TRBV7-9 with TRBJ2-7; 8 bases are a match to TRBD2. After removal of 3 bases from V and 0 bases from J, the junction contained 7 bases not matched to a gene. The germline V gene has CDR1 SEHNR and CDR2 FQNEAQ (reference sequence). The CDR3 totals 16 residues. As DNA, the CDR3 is TGTGCCAGCAGCTTTGATTCTGCGGGAGGCTCCTACGAGCAGTACTTC. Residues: CASSFDSAGGSYEQYF.

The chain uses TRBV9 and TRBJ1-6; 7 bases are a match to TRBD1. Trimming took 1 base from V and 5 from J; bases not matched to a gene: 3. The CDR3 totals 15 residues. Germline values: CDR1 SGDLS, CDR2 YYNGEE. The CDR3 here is CASSVRQGDNSPLHF. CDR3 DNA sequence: TGTGCCAGCAGCGTAAGACAGGGTGATAATTCACCCCTCCACTTT.

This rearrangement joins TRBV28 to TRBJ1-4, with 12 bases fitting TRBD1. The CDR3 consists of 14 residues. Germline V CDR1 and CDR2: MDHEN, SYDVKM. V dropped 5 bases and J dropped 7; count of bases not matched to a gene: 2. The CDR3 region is CASSGTGGGEKLFF. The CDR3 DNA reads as TGTGCCAGCAGTGGGACAGGGGGCGGTGAAAAACTGTTTTTT. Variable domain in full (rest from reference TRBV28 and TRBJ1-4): DVKVTQSSRYLVKRTGEKVFLECVQDMDHENMFWYRQDPGLGLRLIYFSYDVKMKEKGDIPEGYSVSREKKERFSLILESASTNQTSMYLCASSGTGGGEKLFFGSGTQLSVL.

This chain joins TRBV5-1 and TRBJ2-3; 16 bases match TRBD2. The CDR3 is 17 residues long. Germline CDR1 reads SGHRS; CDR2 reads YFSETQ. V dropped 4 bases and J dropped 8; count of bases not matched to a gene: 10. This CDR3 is CASSPQGLAGGLSTQYF. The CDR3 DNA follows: TGCGCCAGCAGCCCTCAGGGACTAGCGGGAGGGCTTAGTACGCAGTATTTT.

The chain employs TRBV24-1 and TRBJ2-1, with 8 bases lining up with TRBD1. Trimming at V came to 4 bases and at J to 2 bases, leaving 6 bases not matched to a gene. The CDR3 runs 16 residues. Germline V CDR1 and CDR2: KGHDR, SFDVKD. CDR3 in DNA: TGTGCCACCAGTGACCCGGGGACAGGCCCCTACAATGAGCAGTTCTTC. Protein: CATSDPGTGPYNEQFF.

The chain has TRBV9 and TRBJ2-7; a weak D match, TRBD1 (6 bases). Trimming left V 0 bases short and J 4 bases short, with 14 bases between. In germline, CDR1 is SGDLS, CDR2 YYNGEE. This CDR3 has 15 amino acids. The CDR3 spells CASSVGQGQVYEQYF. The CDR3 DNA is TGTGCCAGCAGCGTAGGGCAGGGGCAGGTTTACGAGCAGTACTTC.

This CDR3 is CPTCGTGGGGPRGAYEQYF. The CDR3, as DNA: TGTCCCACCTGTGGGACGGGGGGGGGCGGGCCACGGGGGGCCTACGAGCAGTACTTC. This chain joins TRBV10-3 and TRBJ2-7, with 8 positions matching TRBD2. This CDR3 has 19 amino acids. Germline loops: CDR1 ENHRY, CDR2 SYGVKD.

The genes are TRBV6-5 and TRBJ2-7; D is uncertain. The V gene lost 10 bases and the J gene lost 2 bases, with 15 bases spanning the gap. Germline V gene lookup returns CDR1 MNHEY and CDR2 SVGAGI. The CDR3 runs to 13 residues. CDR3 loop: CATDPRRPYEQYF. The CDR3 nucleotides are TGTGCCACCGACCCCCGCAGGCCCTACGAGCAGTACTTC.

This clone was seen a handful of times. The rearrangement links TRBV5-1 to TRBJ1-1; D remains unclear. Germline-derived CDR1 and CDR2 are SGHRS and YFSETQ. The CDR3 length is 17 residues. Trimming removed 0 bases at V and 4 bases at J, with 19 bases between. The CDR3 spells CASSLDPREAVRTEAFF. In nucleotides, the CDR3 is TGCGCCAGCAGCTTGGATCCCAGAGAGGCCGTGCGCACTGAAGCTTTCTTT.

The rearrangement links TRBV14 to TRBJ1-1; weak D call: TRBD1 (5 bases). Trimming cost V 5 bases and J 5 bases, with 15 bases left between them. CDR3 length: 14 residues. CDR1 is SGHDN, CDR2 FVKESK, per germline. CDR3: CASSSMGGLTEAFF. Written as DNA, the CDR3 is TGTGCCAGCAGCTCAATGGGGGGGTTGACTGAAGCTTTCTTT.

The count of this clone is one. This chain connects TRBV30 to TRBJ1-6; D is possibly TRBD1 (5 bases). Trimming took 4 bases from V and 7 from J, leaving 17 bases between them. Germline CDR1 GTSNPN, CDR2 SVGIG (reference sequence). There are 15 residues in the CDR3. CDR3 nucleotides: TGTGCCTGGACCCAAGTTTCAGGGCGGAATTCACCCCTCCACTTT. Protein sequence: CAWTQVSGRNSPLHF.